Listed below are T cell receptor beta chains from one sample, sequenced in a study of T cell responses to AZD1222 COVID-19 vaccine. The method was immunoSEQ multiplex PCR; TCRdb's version includes in-frame clones alone and lacks a portion of them. Altogether about 180,000 clones are present, 90% being singletons, with the ten largest covering less than 3%. The sequencing used peripheral blood, collected on day 0 of AZD1222 vaccination. These receptors originate from an adult in good health. Each CDR3 is given with its conserved first and last residue.

CDR3,V,J
CASSPGGSGGYTF,TRBV6-5,TRBJ1-2
CASIPGQGRSNQPQHF,TRBV19,TRBJ1-5
CASSTDWGTQYF,TRBV5-5,TRBJ2-5
CASSLHPRTDTQYF,TRBV7-2,TRBJ2-3
CASRSRFNEKLFF,TRBV6-5,TRBJ1-4
CASSSSGTFYEQYF,TRBV18,TRBJ2-7
CASSLHRGTSVNEQFF,TRBV7-9,TRBJ2-1
CASSQQGANTGELFF,TRBV3-1/TRBV3-2,TRBJ2-2
CASSSISGGANSPLHF,TRBV5-1,TRBJ1-6
CASSSLYEQYF,TRBV5-4,TRBJ2-7
CASSSGLARETQYF,TRBV7-2,TRBJ2-5
CASSLAAGSSYNSPLHF,TRBV7-9,TRBJ1-6
CASKAGGQGEQFF,TRBV3-1/TRBV3-2,TRBJ2-1
CASSSLPGSNQPQHF,TRBV7-2,TRBJ1-5
CASSYSAGTGELFF,TRBV6-5,TRBJ2-2
CASSLVRDRVDSGNTIYF,TRBV7-6,TRBJ1-3
CASSYSGEVWTEAFF,TRBV27,TRBJ1-1
CASSGDSGGADTQYF,TRBV6-4,TRBJ2-3
CASSQGQGISGNTIYF,TRBV7-8,TRBJ1-3
CASSLGTSDYGYTF,TRBV5-1,TRBJ1-2
CASSLGVSNQPQHF,TRBV13,TRBJ1-5
CASSSDRVSRGYTF,TRBV5-5,TRBJ1-2
CASSRDRLLGNTEAFF,TRBV7-2,TRBJ1-1
CASSPGASGGGGYTF,TRBV13,TRBJ1-2
CASSQDSSGSRGNEQFF,TRBV3-1/TRBV3-2,TRBJ2-1
CASSRRTGVTGTGELFF,TRBV11-2,TRBJ2-2
CASSYSMAGTSETQYF,TRBV6-2/TRBV6-3,TRBJ2-5
CASSRDRAPTDTQYF,TRBV18,TRBJ2-3
CASSQERSSSYNEQFF,TRBV4-2,TRBJ2-1
CASSPWGAQGNGYTF,TRBV7-2,TRBJ1-2
CASSLVRGGTYEQYF,TRBV5-1,TRBJ2-7
CASSLDLASSTDTQYF,TRBV5-4,TRBJ2-3
CASSQDSGKANYGYTF,TRBV14,TRBJ1-2
CASSLAMGLASEQYF,TRBV7-9,TRBJ2-7
CASSVRVEQYF,TRBV6-4,TRBJ2-7
CASSYMADRTEAFF,TRBV6-5,TRBJ1-1
CASSRTPVGTEAFF,TRBV27,TRBJ1-1
CASSRGQGSLSYPDTQYF,TRBV4-2,TRBJ2-3
CASSYSAGETEAFF,TRBV6-2/TRBV6-3,TRBJ1-1
CASSSRGNQPQHF,TRBV7-2,TRBJ1-5
CASSSSAGGADTQYF,TRBV7-2,TRBJ2-3
CASSLLPDQHKNF,TRBV7-2,TRBJ2-7
CASSLAGRSDYTGELFF,TRBV5-6,TRBJ2-2
CASSLVGGDWDEQFF,TRBV7-9,TRBJ2-1
CASSLRGGSTDTQYF,TRBV27,TRBJ2-3
CAWSREGIQPQHF,TRBV30,TRBJ1-5
CATSRDLRTDTSNQPQHF,TRBV15,TRBJ1-5
CSVEGASANLYGYTF,TRBV29-1,TRBJ1-2
CASSMVGGQRGYTF,TRBV19,TRBJ1-2
CASSLASGTYGYTF,TRBV7-9,TRBJ1-2